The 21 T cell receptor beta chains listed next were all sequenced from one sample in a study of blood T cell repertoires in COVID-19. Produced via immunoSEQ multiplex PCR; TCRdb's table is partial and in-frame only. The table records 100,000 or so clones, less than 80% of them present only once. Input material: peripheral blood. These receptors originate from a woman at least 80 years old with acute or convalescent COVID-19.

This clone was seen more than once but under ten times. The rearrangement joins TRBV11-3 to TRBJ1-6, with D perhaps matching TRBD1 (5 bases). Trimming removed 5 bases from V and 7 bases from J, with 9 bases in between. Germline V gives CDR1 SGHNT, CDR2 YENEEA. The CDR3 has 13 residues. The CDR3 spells CASSNTGNSPLHF. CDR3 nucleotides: TGTGCCAGCAGCAATACAGGCAATTCACCCCTCCACTTT.

The CDR3 DNA reads as TGTGCCACCAGCAGAGCAGGGCAGGCGGTTAACTATGGCTACACCTTC. The encoded protein is CATSRAGQAVNYGYTF. The chain uses TRBV15 and TRBJ1-2, with a weak D call TRBD1 (5 bases). From germline, CDR1 is LNHNV and CDR2 YYDKDF (reference sequence). This CDR3 comprises 16 residues. Trimming pared 1 base from V and 1 base from J, leaving 13 bases between.

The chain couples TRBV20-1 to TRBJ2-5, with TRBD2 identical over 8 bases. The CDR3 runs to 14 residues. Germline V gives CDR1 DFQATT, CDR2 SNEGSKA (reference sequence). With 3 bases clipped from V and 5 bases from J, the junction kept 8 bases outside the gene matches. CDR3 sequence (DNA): TGCAGTGCTAGTAGGGTAGCGGGGAGGGAGACCCAGTACTTC. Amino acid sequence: CSASRVAGRETQYF.

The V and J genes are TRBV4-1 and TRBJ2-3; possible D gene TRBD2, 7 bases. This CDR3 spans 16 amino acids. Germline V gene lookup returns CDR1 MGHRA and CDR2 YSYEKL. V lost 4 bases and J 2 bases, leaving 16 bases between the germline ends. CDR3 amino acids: CASSPTRGGFTDTQYF. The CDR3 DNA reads TGCGCCAGCAGCCCCACAAGGGGGGGATTCACAGATACGCAGTATTTT.

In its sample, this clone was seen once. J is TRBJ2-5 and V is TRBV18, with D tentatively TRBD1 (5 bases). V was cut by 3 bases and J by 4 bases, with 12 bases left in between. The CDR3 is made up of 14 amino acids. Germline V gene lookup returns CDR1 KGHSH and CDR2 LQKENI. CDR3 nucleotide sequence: TGTGCCAGCTCACCGGGTGGGGCGACAGAGACCCAGTACTTC. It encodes CASSPGGATETQYF.

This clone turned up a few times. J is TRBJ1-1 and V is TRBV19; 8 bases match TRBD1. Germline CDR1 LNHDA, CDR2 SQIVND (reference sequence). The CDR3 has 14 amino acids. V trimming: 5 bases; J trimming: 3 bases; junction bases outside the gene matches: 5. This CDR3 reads CASSGQGAYTEAFF. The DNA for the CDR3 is TGTGCCAGTAGTGGGCAGGGGGCGTACACTGAAGCTTTCTTT.

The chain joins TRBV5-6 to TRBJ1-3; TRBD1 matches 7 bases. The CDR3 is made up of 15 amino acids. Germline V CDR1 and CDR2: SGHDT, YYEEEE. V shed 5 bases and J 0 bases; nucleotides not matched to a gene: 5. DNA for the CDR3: TGTGCCAGCAGTTTCAGGGGGAACTCTGGAAACACCATATATTTT. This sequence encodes CASSFRGNSGNTIYF. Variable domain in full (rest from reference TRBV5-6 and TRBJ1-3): DAGVTQSPTHLIKTRGQQVTLRCSPKSGHDTVSWYQQALGQGPQFIFQYYEEEERQRGNFPDRFSGHQFPNYSSELNVNALLLGDSALYLCASSFRGNSGNTIYFGEGSWLTVV.

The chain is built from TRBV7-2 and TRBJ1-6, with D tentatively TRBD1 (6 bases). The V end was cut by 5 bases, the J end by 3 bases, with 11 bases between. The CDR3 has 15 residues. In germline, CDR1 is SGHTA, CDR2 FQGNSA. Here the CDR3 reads CASSQTGIYNSPLHF. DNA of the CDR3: TGTGCCAGCAGCCAGACAGGAATCTATAATTCACCCCTCCACTTT.

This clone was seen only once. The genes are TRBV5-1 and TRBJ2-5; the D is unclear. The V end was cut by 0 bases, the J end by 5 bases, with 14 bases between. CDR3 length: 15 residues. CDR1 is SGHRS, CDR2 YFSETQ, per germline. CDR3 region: CASSLAPVSRETQYF. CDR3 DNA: TGCGCCAGCAGCTTGGCCCCCGTCTCGCGGGAGACCCAGTACTTC.

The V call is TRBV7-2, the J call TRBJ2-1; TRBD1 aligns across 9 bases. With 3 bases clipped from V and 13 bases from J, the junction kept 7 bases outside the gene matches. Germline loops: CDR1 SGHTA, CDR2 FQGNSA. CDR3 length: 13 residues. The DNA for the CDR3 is TGTGCCAGCAGCTTGGAACAGGGGGCCCCTCAGTTCTTC. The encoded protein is CASSLEQGAPQFF.

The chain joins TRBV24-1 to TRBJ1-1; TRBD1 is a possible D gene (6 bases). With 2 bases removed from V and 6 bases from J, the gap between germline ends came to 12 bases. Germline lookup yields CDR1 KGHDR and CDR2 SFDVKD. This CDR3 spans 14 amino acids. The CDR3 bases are TGTGCCACCAGTGATTCCGTCAGGGGCTCTGAAGCTTTCTTT. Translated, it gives CATSDSVRGSEAFF.

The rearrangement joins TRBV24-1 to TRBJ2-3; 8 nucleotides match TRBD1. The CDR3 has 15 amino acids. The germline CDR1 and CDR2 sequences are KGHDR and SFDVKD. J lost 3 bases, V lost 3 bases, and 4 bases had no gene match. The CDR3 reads CATSDGDRITDTQYF. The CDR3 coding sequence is TGTGCCACCAGTGATGGGGACAGGATAACAGATACGCAGTATTTT.

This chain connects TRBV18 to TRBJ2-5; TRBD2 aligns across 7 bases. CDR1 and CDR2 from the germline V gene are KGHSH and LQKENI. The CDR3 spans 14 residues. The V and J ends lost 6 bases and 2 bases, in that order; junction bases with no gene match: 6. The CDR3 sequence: CASSGGGLQETQYF. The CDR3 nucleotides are TGTGCCAGCTCGGGCGGGGGACTACAAGAGACCCAGTACTTC.

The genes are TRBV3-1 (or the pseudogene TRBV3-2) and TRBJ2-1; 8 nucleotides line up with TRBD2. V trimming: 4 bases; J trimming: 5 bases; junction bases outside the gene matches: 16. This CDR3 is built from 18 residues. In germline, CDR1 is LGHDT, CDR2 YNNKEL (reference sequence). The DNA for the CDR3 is TGTGCCAGCAGCCCCGGGTGGGTCGGGGGGGCCTCTAACAATGAGCAGTTCTTC. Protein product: CASSPGWVGGASNNEQFF.

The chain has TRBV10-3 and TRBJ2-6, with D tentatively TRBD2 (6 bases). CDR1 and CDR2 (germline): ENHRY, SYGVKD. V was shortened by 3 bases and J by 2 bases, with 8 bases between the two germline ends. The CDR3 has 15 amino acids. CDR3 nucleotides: TGTGCCATCAGTGAATCGGGGGCTGGGGCCAACGTCCTGACTTTC. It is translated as CAISESGAGANVLTF.

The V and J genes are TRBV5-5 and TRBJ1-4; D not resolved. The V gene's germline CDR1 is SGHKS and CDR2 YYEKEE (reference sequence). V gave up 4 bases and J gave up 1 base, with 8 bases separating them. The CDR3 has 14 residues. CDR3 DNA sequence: TGTGCCAGCAGCCCTTTGTTAACTAATGAAAAACTGTTTTTT. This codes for CASSPLLTNEKLFF.

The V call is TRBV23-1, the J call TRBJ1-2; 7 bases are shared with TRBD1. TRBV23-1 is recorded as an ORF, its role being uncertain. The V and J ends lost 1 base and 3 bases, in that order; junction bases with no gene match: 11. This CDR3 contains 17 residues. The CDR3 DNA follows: TGCGCCAGCAGTCAATTCTTGCCGGCAGGGGGACACTATGGCTACACCTTC. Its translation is CASSQFLPAGGHYGYTF.

This chain's CDR3 is CASSGTENTEAFF. As DNA, the CDR3 is TGTGCCAGCAGCGGCACAGAAAACACTGAAGCTTTCTTT. The V and J genes are TRBV9 and TRBJ1-1, with D unresolved. CDR3 length equals 13 residues. Trimming removed 3 bases from V and 2 bases from J, with 8 bases in between. Germline assignment: CDR1 SGDLS and CDR2 YYNGEE.

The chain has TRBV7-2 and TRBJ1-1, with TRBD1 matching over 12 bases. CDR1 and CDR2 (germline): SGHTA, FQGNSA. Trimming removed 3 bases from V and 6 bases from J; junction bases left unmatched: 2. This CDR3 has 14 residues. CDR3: CASSLGQGAPEAFF. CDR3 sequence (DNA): TGTGCCAGCAGCTTGGGACAGGGGGCACCTGAAGCTTTCTTT.

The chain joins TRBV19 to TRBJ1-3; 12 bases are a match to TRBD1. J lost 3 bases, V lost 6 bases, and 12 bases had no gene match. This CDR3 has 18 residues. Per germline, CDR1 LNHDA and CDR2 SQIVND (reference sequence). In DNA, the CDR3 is TGTGCCAGTAGCCCCCCGGAGGGACAGGGGGCGAATGGAAACACCATATATTTT. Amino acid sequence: CASSPPEGQGANGNTIYF.

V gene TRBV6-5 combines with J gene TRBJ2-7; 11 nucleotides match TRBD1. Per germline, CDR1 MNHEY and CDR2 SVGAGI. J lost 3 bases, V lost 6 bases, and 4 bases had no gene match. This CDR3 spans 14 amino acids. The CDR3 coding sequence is TGTGCCAGCAGGGGGGGGACAGGGGGCTACGAGCAGTACTTC. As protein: CASRGGTGGYEQYF.